The TCR beta chain described here comes from a study of CD8 T cells in ankylosing spondylitis. Study-wide results and limits: Disease-linked clones were reportedly significantly enriched in matched ankylosing spondylitis synovial fluid. Ankylosing spondylitis blood appeared to carry a characteristic TCR beta motif of roughly 8 highly homologous variants.

Concerning this clonotype itself: The antigen is undetermined.

The CDR3 contains 12 residues. Germline CDR1 and CDR2: WSHSY and SAAADI. V shed 4 bases, J shed 9 bases, and the junction held 5 bases outside the gene matches. The TCR beta libraries were generated through quantitative 5'-RACE incorporating molecular barcodes. TCRdb redid the calling of the 5' RACE reads with MiXCR, one entry per CDR3 protein. The repertoire holds roughly 700,000 distinct CDR3 sequences, with about 20% as singletons. What was sequenced was blood, either unsorted or a sorted T cell fraction (not recorded which). The TCR sequence derives from a male donor with ankylosing spondylitis. The rearrangement joins TRBV10-2 to TRBJ1-1, with 7 bases matching TRBD1. CDR3 sequence: CASSGGGGQAFF. The CDR3 DNA sequence: TGCGCCAGCAGTGGAGGAGGGGGCCAAGCTTTCTTT.